Listed below are T cell receptor beta chains from one sample, sequenced in a study of breast tumors, draining lymph nodes, adjacent tissues. TCRdb used MiXCR to reprocess the multiplex PCR reads, holding one entry per CDR3 protein. The data contain about 110,000 distinct CDR3 sequences, about 31% of them seen just once; the ten biggest clones take up around 5.9%. Source material: axillary lymph node tissue. These receptors all come from a female donor with breast cancer. Some clones in this sample may be carry-over from other donors' samples. CDR3s include the opening cysteine and the closing phenylalanine or tryptophan. The order of the fields is D gene, clone size, CDR3 length, J gene, V gene, CDR3 protein, CDR3 DNA. The D gene is left open where the match is weak. The size entry is marked missing in some rows and otherwise reads once, few, many or a size class.

TRBD1 many 14 TRBJ2-7 TRBV5-1 CASSVGQGGYEQYF TGCGCCAGCAGCGTCGGACAGGGGGGGTACGAGCAGTACTTC
TRBD2 few 19 TRBJ2-5 TRBV7-4 CASSHMLAGGGEQVETQYF TGTGCCAGCAGCCACATGCTAGCGGGGGGGGGGGAGCAGGTTGAGACCCAGTACTTC
. many 14 TRBJ2-3 TRBV20-1 CSARDRLGLDTQYF TGCAGTGCTAGAGATCGTTTGGGACTAGATACGCAGTATTTT
TRBD2 many 16 TRBJ2-3 TRBV3-1 CASSLISGGALDTQYF TGTGCCAGCAGCCTAATTAGCGGGGGGGCCTTAGATACGCAGTATTTT
. many 15 TRBJ1-2 TRBV4-1 CASSQDSGVGYGYTF TGCGCCAGCAGCCAAGACTCGGGGGTTGGCTATGGCTACACCTTC
. many 13 TRBJ1-2 TRBV7-2 CASSLEGIYGYTF TGTGCCAGCAGCTTAGAGGGGATCTATGGCTACACCTTC
TRBD2 many 18 TRBJ2-5 TRBV5-5 CASSLVVLAGGIWETQYF TGTGCCAGCAGCTTGGTTGTTTTAGCGGGGGGAATTTGGGAGACCCAGTACTTC
. . 14 TRBJ2-3 TRBV15 CATSREDAADTQYF TGTGCCACCAGCAGAGAAGACGCGGCAGATACGCAGTATTTT
. . 16 TRBJ1-1 TRBV18 CASSPMRRTGDTEAFF TGTGCCAGCTCACCTATGCGGCGTACGGGGGACACTGAAGCTTTCTTT
. few 13 TRBJ1-2 TRBV2 CASEEGPSSKSTF TGTGCCAGCGAGGAGGGACCCTCGTCTAAGAGCACCTTC
. many 15 TRBJ1-5 TRBV20-1 CSASPTGNSNQPQHF TGCAGTGCTAGTCCGACAGGAAATAGCAATCAGCCCCAGCATTTT
. many 15 TRBJ1-6 TRBV2 CASSVFDPSNSPLHF TGTGCCAGCAGTGTTTTTGACCCTAGTAATTCACCCCTCCACTTT
. many 13 TRBJ2-1 TRBV19 CASSILKHNEQFF TGTGCCAGTAGTATCCTCAAACACAATGAGCAGTTCTTC
TRBD2 many 15 TRBJ2-7 TRBV7-6 CASSYTSGRPYEQYF TGTGCCAGCAGTTACACTAGCGGGAGGCCCTACGAGCAGTACTTC
. many 14 TRBJ1-6 TRBV7-3 CASSLGMTDSPLHF TGTGCCAGCAGCTTAGGGATGACGGATTCACCCCTCCACTTT
. many 16 TRBJ1-5 TRBV7-8 CASSLTTPYSNQPQHF TGTGCCAGCAGCTTAACGACACCGTATAGCAATCAGCCCCAGCATTTT